The 17 T cell receptor beta chains below all came from one sample that was sequenced in a study of tumor and adjacent non-tumor tissue in lung cancer. TCRbeta libraries were built with three rounds of nested PCR, modified from ARM-PCR. TCRdb recomputed calls from the multiplex PCR reads with MiXCR, one row per CDR3 protein. Of fewer than 130,000 distinct CDR3 sequences listed, 75% to 90% are singletons. RNA was extracted from bulk tissue without any cell sorting. Source material: lung tumor tissue. The source of these receptors is a man between 65 and 80 years old with non-small cell lung cancer.

With regard to this clonotype: Relative to the germline gene, one junction end is altered; a read error may explain this. The chain has TRBV6-5 and TRBJ2-6; D gene unclear. Germline V lookup: CDR1 MNHEY, CDR2 SVGAGI. The CDR3 totals 15 residues. This chain's CDR3 is CASSSGLLEANILTF. The DNA for the CDR3 is TGTGCCAGCAGTTCCGGGTTGCTTGAGGCCAACATCCTGACTTTC.

On this clonotype: The CDR3 does not end in the conserved phenylalanine or tryptophan, so this is likely a read error. This chain links TRBV12-3 or TRBV12-4 with TRBJ1-1, with D unclear. This CDR3 has 10 residues. Trimming removed 8 bases from V and 7 bases from J, with 8 bases in between. The CDR3: CASGGSEAFV. The CDR3 region has the DNA TGTGCCAGCGGAGGGAGTGAAGCTTTCGTT.

A note on this clonotype: The conserved phenylalanine or tryptophan is not found at the CDR3 terminus, so this likely reflects a read error. This sequence joins TRBV29-1 and TRBJ2-1; 11 bases line up with TRBD1. The ends lost 4 bases at V and 8 bases at J; junction bases unmatched: 7. Germline CDR1 and CDR2: SQVTM and ANQGSEA. This CDR3 is 14 amino acids long. The CDR3, as DNA: TGCAGCGTTGGCAGAGGACAGGGGGCCTATGAGCAGTTCATC. Translated: CSVGRGQGAYEQFI.

Turning to this clonotype: A read error may account for a junction end that differs from germline. V gene TRBV4-2 combines with J gene TRBJ2-3; no reliable D call. Germline-derived CDR1 and CDR2 are LGHNA and YNFKEQ. CDR3 length: 15 residues. Here the CDR3 reads CASRQDRRTTDTQYF. Written as DNA, the CDR3 is TGTGCCAGCAGACAAGATCGCCGAACCACAGATACCCAGTATTTT.

Notes on this clonotype: One junction end disagrees with the germline gene, perhaps due to a read error. The chain uses TRBV28 and TRBJ2-5, with D possibly matching TRBD2 (6 bases). The CDR3 consists of 17 residues. The germline gives CDR1 MDHEN, CDR2 SYDVKM. The CDR3 DNA sequence: TGTGCCAGCAGTCCAGTACTAGCAGCGGTGTATGGGGAGATCCAGTACTTC. Amino acids: CASSPVLAAVYGEIQYF. Complete variable domain (other parts from reference TRBV28 and TRBJ2-5): DVKVTQSSRYLVKRTGEKVFLECVQDMDHENMFWYRQDPGLGLRLIYFSYDVKMKEKGDIPEGYSVSREKKERFSLILESASTNQTSMYLCASSPVLAAVYGEIQYFGPGTRLLVL.

This clonotype was recorded many times. The chain is built from TRBV5-1 and TRBJ2-1; 15 positions agree with TRBD2. Germline loops: CDR1 SGHRS, CDR2 YFSETQ. The CDR3 has 17 amino acids. V gave up 6 bases and J gave up 1 base; unmatched junction bases: 5. The DNA for the CDR3 is TGCGCCAGCACGCCGGGGACTAGCGGGGGGTCCTACAATGAGCAGTTCTTC. Its protein is CASTPGTSGGSYNEQFF. Variable domain in full (rest from reference TRBV5-1 and TRBJ2-1): KAGVTQTPRYLIKTRGQQVTLSCSPISGHRSVSWYQQTPGQGLQFLFEYFSETQRNKGNFPGRFSGRQFSNSRSEMNVSTLELGDSALYLCASTPGTSGGSYNEQFFGPGTRLTVL.

As regards this clonotype: At one boundary the junction diverges from the germline segment, which might be a read error. This rearrangement joins TRBV30 to TRBJ1-5; D is perhaps TRBD1 (6 bases). There are 14 residues in the CDR3. Germline CDR1 reads GTSNPN; CDR2 reads SVGIG (reference sequence). CDR3 nucleotides: TGTGCCTGGAGTATACACGGGGACAATCAGCTCCAGCATTTT. Residues: CAWSIHGDNQLQHF.

A remark on this clonotype: The CDR3 ends on some other residue instead of the conserved phenylalanine or tryptophan, so this is likely a read error. The chain combines TRBV6-4 with TRBJ1-1; D gene uncertain. This CDR3 region has 14 residues. The V gene's germline CDR1 is MRHNA and CDR2 SNTAGT. CDR3 nucleotides: TGTACCAGTAGCCCGGGAGGAGTGAACACTGAAGCTTTCTCT. This encodes CTSSPGGVNTEAFS.

This clonotype has only one observation. The V call is TRBV29-1, the J call TRBJ2-2; possibly TRBD1 for D (6 bases). Germline V gene lookup returns CDR1 SQVTM and CDR2 ANQGSEA. This CDR3 has 14 amino acids. Deletions cut 7 bases from V and 12 bases from J, with 24 bases between. This CDR3 is CSADIAWGTGKLFF. The CDR3 bases are TGCAGCGCTGACATAGCATGGGGCACAGGGAAGCTGTTTTTT.

Worth noting for this clonotype: Here the CDR3 omits its conserved ending phenylalanine or tryptophan, so a read error is the likely source. V and J are TRBV29-1 and TRBJ2-3; 9 bases agree with TRBD2. The J segment lost 0 bases and the V segment lost 7 bases, leaving 5 bases of the junction unmatched. The CDR3 is 14 amino acids. Germline V gene lookup returns CDR1 SQVTM and CDR2 ANQGSEA. CDR3: CSAAGTSSTDTQYS. The CDR3 coding sequence is TGCAGCGCCGCCGGGACTAGCAGCACAGATACGCAGTATTCT.

V usage is TRBV6-6 and J usage is TRBJ2-7, with TRBD1 identical over 8 bases. The CDR3 totals 14 residues. CDR1 MNHNY and CDR2 SVGAGI come from the germline V gene (reference sequence). V was pared by 7 bases and J by 4 bases, with 9 bases of the junction left unmatched. CDR3: CASTWDRTSYEQYF. CDR3 sequence (DNA): TGTGCCAGCACTTGGGACAGGACATCTTACGAGCAGTACTTC.

This clonotype was found a few times. This sequence joins TRBV11-3 and TRBJ2-2, with D perhaps matching TRBD2 (6 bases). This CDR3 is 13 amino acids long. CDR1 and CDR2 from the germline V gene are SGHNT and YENEEA. Trimming left V 9 bases short and J 7 bases short, with 15 bases between. The CDR3 DNA follows: TGTGCCAGTAACATACCGACTAGCGGGGAGCTGTTTTTT. Its protein is CASNIPTSGELFF. The full variable domain, with the rest looked up from reference TRBV11-3 and TRBJ2-2, is EAGVVQSPRYKIIEKKQPVAFWCNPISGHNTLYWYLQNLGQGPELLIRYENEEAVDDSQLPKDRFSAERLKGVDSTLKIQPAELGDSAVYLCASNIPTSGELFFGEGSRLTVL.

In regard to this clonotype: Because the CDR3 is missing its conserved closing phenylalanine or tryptophan, this is likely a read error. The J gene is TRBJ2-1, the V gene TRBV11-2, with D maybe TRBD2 (6 bases). Germline CDR1 SGHAT, CDR2 FQNNGV. This CDR3 region has 18 residues. CDR3: CASSLHVRDWASYSEQFI. Written as DNA, the CDR3 is TGTGCTAGCAGTTTACATGTGCGGGACTGGGCCTCCTACAGTGAGCAGTTCATC.

Many counts were recorded for this clonotype. The chain employs TRBV29-1 and TRBJ2-7; D not certain. The length of the CDR3 is 12 residues. Germline loops: CDR1 SQVTM, CDR2 ANQGSEA. The V end lost 4 bases, the J end lost 1 base, and 8 bases lay between the germline ends. This chain's CDR3 is CSVVAASYEQYF. As DNA, the CDR3 is TGCAGCGTTGTTGCTGCATCCTACGAGCAGTACTTC.

The chain recombines TRBV10-1 with TRBJ2-1; TRBD1 is a possible D gene (6 bases). The CDR3 loop spans 15 amino acids. The ends were cut back, 3 bases at V and 6 bases at J, with 15 bases in the middle. The germline CDR1 and CDR2 sequences are WNHNN and SYGVQD (reference sequence). As DNA, the CDR3 is TGCGCCAGCAGTGAACCTTCAGGGGTAGGCAATGAGCAGTTCTTC. It codes for CASSEPSGVGNEQFF.

This clonotype is a singleton in its sample. Without the conserved terminal phenylalanine or tryptophan, this CDR3 likely stems from a read error. The rearrangement joins TRBV2 to TRBJ2-5; tentatively, D is TRBD2 (7 bases). V lost 4 bases to trimming and J lost 4 bases, with 10 bases between them. Germline CDR1 reads SNHLY; CDR2 reads FYNNEI. CDR3 length: 13 amino acids. The CDR3 region has the DNA TGTGCCAGCAGTGGGCGGGGGCCAGAGACCCAGTACTTA. Amino acid sequence: CASSGRGPETQYL.

This chain connects TRBV10-3 to TRBJ2-1; D not resolved. Trimming removed 7 bases at V and 3 bases at J, with 13 bases between. Germline CDR1 is ENHRY and CDR2 is SYGVKD. This CDR3 spans 14 amino acids. CDR3 sequence: CAIKDLSDYNEQFF. CDR3 coding DNA: TGTGCCATCAAGGACCTTTCAGACTACAATGAGCAGTTCTTC.